The clone carrying this TCR beta chain was found many times. The data belong to a study of blood T cells in healthy people across ages. Primed by a sample-barcoded 5' primer and a J-beta primer mix, a second PCR proceeded for roughly 7 to 11 cycles. TCRdb reprocessed the 5' RACE reads with MiXCR, giving one entry per CDR3 protein. Of about 730,000 distinct CDR3 sequences listed, about 42% are singletons. They isolated at least 6 million PBMCs from each sample. The amount of total RNA extracted per sample was at least 6 micrograms. Germline lookup yields CDR1 SGHRS and CDR2 YFSETQ. The length of the CDR3 is 20 residues. Trimming removed 0 bases from V and 0 bases from J; junction bases left unmatched: 10.

Sequencing input: blood. The rearrangement uses TRBV5-1 and TRBJ2-4; 12 bases are a match to TRBD2. The TCR comes from a woman aged 55-70 years in good health. The CDR3 region is CASSLETSGSKREAKNIQYF. CDR3 DNA sequence: TGCGCCAGCAGCTTGGAGACTAGCGGGAGCAAGAGAGAAGCCAAAAACATTCAGTACTTC.